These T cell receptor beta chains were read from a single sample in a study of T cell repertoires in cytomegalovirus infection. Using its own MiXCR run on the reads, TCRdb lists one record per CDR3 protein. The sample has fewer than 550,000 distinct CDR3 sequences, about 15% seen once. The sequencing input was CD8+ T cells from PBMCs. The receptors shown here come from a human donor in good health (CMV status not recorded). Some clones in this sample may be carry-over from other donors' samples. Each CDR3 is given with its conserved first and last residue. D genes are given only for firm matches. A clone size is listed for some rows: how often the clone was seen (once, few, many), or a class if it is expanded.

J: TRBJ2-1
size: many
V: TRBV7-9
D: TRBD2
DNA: TGTGCCAGCAGCTGGGTTAGCGGGTCCCTTGGGAATGAGCAGTTCTTC
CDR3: CASSWVSGSLGNEQFF

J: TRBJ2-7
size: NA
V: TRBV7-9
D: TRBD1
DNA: TGTGCCAGCAGCTCAGGACAGGGGGGCAACGAGCAGTACTTC
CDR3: CASSSGQGGNEQYF

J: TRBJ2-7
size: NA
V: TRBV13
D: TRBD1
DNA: TGTGCCAGCACGGACAGGGGCTACGAGCAGTACTTC
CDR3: CASTDRGYEQYF

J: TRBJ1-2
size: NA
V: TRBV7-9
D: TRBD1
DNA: TGTGCCAGCAGCTTCCCCAACACAGGGGCCTATGGCTACACCTTC
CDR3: CASSFPNTGAYGYTF

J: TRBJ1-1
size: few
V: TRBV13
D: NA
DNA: TGTGCCAGCAGCATAGGAGGGACCACTGAAGCTTTCTTT
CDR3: CASSIGGTTEAFF

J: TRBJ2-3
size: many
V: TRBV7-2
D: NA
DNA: TGTGCCAGCAGCTTAAACGGTTTCACAGATACGCAGTATTTT
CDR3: CASSLNGFTDTQYF

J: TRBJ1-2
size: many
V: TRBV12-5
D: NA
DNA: TGTGCTAGTGGTTTGGCGACGGGACTCTATGGCTACACCTTC
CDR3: CASGLATGLYGYTF

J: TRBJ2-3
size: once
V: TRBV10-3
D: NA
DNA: TGTGCCATCACAGGGGCTGATCCGGGGAGAATGGACACAGATACGCAGTATTTT
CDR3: CAITGADPGRMDTDTQYF

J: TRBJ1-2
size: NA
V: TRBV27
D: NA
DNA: TGTGCCAGCAGTTTATCGGGGGGGATCGAGGGCTACACCTTC
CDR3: CASSLSGGIEGYTF

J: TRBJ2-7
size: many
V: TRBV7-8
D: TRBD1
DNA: TGTGCCAGCAGGCACCGGGACAGGGCCTCTTCCTACGAGCAGTACTTC
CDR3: CASRHRDRASSYEQYF

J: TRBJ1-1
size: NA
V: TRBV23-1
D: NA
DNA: TGCGCCAGCAGTCAAGACGGAATCATGAACACTGAAGCTTTCTTT
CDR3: CASSQDGIMNTEAFF

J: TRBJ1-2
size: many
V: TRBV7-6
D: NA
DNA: TGTGCCAGCAGCTTAGCTGGTGTGTTAGGCTACACCTTC
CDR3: CASSLAGVLGYTF

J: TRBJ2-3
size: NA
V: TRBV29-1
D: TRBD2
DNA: TGCAGCGTGACCGGGGGGGGGATGACAGATACGCAGTATTTT
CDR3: CSVTGGGMTDTQYF

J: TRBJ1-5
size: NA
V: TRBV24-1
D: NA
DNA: TGTGCCACCAGTGACCTCGACAGGAACAGCAATCAGCCCCAGCATTTT
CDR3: CATSDLDRNSNQPQHF

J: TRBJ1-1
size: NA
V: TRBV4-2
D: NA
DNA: TGTGCCAGCAGCCAAGAAACAGCGAACACTGAAGCTTTCTTT
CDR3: CASSQETANTEAFF

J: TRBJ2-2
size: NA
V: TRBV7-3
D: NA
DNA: TGTGCCAGCAGCTTAATGGGTGACACCGGGGAGCTGTTTTTT
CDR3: CASSLMGDTGELFF

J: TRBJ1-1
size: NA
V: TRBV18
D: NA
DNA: TGTGCCAGCTCACAGGTTTCAATGAACACTGAAGCTTTCTTT
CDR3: CASSQVSMNTEAFF